These 6 T cell receptor beta chains were sequenced from one sample in a study of cytomegalovirus exposure and HLA in healthy donors. Libraries were prepared by immunoSEQ multiplex PCR; TCRdb keeps only in-frame clonotypes and omits some of them. This sample has approximately 59,000 clones; 90% to 95% occur once, and the top ten carry more than 1.5%. Sequenced input: PBMCs. The receptors stem from a woman younger than 30 in good health and CMV-seropositive.

V is TRBV7-6 and J is TRBJ1-2; 7 nucleotides match TRBD1. Germline V CDR1 and CDR2: SGHVS, FNYEAQ. V was pared by 2 bases and J by 7 bases, with 13 bases of the junction left unmatched. This CDR3 is built from 16 residues. CDR3 protein: CASSLNHDRDHGGYTF. The CDR3 DNA is TGTGCCAGCAGCTTAAACCATGACAGGGACCACGGTGGCTACACCTTC.

The rearrangement joins TRBV28 to TRBJ2-1, with 7 nucleotides matching TRBD1. Germline V gene data show CDR1 as MDHEN and CDR2 as SYDVKM. This CDR3 is 13 amino acids long. V was clipped by 5 bases and J by 10 bases; unmatched bases: 8. This CDR3 reads CASSPRQGGEQFF. DNA for the CDR3: TGTGCCAGCAGTCCCAGACAGGGCGGCGAGCAGTTCTTC.

The V and J genes are TRBV5-4 and TRBJ1-4; D ambiguous. Per germline, CDR1 SGHNT and CDR2 YYREEE (reference sequence). The CDR3 has 12 residues. V gave up 0 bases and J gave up 7 bases, with 4 bases separating them. The CDR3 region is CASSLGGEKLFF. CDR3 in DNA: TGTGCCAGCAGCTTGGGCGGTGAAAAACTGTTTTTT.

The V call is TRBV29-1, the J call TRBJ2-1, with TRBD1 as a possible D gene (6 bases). The CDR3 runs to 12 residues. Trimming stripped 6 bases from V and 2 bases from J, with 8 bases between. Germline CDR1 is SQVTM and CDR2 is ANQGSEA. The CDR3 loop reads CSVWTAYNEQFF. Here the CDR3 DNA reads TGCAGCGTGTGGACAGCCTACAATGAGCAGTTCTTC.

The chain joins TRBV4-2 to TRBJ2-3; D perhaps matches TRBD2 (6 bases). CDR1 and CDR2 (germline): LGHNA, YNFKEQ. The V gene lost 1 base and the J gene lost 1 base, with 9 bases spanning the gap. This CDR3 spans 15 amino acids. In DNA form, the CDR3 reads TGTGCCAGCAGCCAAGGGTGGGGGGGCACAGATACGCAGTATTTT. Translation gives CASSQGWGGTDTQYF.

The rearrangement links TRBV2 to TRBJ1-2, with no clear D. Between the trimmed V and J ends, which lost 4 bases and 0 bases, there was a span of 12 bases. Germline V lookup: CDR1 SNHLY, CDR2 FYNNEI. The CDR3 runs to 15 residues. The DNA of the CDR3 is TGTGCCAGCAGTGTCGCGGGAGGGACTAACTATGGCTACACCTTC. As protein: CASSVAGGTNYGYTF. Looking up the rest from reference TRBV2 and TRBJ1-2 gives the full variable domain: EPEVTQTPSHQVTQMGQEVILRCVPISNHLYFYWYRQILGQKVEFLVSFYNNEISEKSEIFDDQFSVERPDGSNFTLKIRSTKLEDSAMYFCASSVAGGTNYGYTFGSGTRLTVV.